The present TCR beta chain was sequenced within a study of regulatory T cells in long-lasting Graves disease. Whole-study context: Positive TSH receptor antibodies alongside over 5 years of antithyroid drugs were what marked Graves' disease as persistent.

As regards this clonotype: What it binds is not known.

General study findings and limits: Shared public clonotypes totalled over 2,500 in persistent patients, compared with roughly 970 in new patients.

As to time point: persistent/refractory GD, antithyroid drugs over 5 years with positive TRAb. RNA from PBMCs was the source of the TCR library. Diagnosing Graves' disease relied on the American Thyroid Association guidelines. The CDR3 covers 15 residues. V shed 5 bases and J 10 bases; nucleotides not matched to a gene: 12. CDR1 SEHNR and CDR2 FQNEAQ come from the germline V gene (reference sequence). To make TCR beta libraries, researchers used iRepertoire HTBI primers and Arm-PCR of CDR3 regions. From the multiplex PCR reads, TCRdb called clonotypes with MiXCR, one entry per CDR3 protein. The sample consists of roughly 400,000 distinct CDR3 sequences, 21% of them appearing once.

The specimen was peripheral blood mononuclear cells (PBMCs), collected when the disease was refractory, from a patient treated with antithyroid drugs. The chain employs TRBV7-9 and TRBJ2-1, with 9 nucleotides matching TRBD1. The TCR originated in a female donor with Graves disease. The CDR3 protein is CASSNPGQGYYEQFF. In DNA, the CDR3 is TGTGCCAGCAGCAACCCGGGACAGGGTTACTACGAGCAGTTCTTC. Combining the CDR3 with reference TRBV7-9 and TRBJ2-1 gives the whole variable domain DTGVSQNPRHKITKRGQNVTFRCDPISEHNRLYWYRQTLGQGPEFLTYFQNEAQLEKSRLLSDRFSAERPKGSFSTLEIQRTEQGDSAMYLCASSNPGQGYYEQFFGPGTRLTVL.